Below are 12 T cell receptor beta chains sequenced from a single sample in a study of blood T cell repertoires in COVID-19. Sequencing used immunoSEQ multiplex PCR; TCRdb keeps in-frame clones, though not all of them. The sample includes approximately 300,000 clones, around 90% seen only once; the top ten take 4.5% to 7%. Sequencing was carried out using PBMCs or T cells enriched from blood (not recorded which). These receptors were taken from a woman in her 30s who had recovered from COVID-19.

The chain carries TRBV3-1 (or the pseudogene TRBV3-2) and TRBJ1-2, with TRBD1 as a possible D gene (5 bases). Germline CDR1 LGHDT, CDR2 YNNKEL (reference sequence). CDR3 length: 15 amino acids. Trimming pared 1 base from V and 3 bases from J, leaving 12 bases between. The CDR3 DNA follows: TGTGCCAGCAGCCAAGCCCCGCAGGGTGACTATGGCTACACCTTC. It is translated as CASSQAPQGDYGYTF.

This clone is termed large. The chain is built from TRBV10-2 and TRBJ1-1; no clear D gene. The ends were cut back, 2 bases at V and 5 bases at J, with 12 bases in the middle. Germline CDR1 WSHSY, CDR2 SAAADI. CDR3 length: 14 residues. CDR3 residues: CASSEAAARTEAFF. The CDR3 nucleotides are TGCGCCAGCAGTGAGGCAGCCGCGAGGACTGAAGCTTTCTTT.

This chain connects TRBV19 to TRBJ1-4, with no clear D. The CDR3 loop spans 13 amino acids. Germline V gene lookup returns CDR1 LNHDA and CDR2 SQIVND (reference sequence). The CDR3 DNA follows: TGTGCGACGACGGGTGAAGGTGGTGAAAAACTGTTTTTT. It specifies CATTGEGGEKLFF.

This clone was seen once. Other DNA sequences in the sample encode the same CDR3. CDR3 sequence (DNA): TGCGCCAGCAGCCAAGAGGGGAGGGGCGGGGAGCTGTTTTTT. This encodes CASSQEGRGGELFF. This rearrangement joins TRBV4-1 to TRBJ2-2, with 7 bases fitting TRBD2. The CDR3 extends over 14 amino acids. Per the germline V gene, CDR1 is MGHRA and CDR2 is YSYEKL. Trimming at V came to 0 bases and at J to 7 bases, leaving 2 bases not matched to a gene.

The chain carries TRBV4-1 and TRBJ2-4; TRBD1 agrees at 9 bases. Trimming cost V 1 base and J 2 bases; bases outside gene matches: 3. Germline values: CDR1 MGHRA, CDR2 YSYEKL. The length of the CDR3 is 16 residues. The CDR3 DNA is TGCGCCAGCAGCCAAGGGACAGGGGTATCCAAAAACATTCAGTACTTC. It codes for CASSQGTGVSKNIQYF.

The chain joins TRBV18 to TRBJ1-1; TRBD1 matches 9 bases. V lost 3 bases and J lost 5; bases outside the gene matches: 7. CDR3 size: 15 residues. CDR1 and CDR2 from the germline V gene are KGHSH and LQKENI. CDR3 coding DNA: TGTGCCAGCTCACCCGCCGACAGGGGGTTTACTGAAGCTTTCTTT. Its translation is CASSPADRGFTEAFF. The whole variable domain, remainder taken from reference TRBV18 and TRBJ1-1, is NAGVMQNPRHLVRRRGQEARLRCSPMKGHSHVYWYRQLPEEGLKFMVYLQKENIIDESGMPKERFSAEFPKEGPSILRIQQVVRGDSAAYFCASSPADRGFTEAFFGQGTRLTVV.

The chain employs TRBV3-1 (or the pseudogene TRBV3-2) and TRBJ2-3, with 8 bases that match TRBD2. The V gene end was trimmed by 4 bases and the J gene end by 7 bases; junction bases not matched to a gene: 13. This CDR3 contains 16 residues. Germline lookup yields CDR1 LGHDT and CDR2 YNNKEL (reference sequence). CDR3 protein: CASSPKFGGGPNTQYF. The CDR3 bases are TGTGCCAGCAGCCCCAAGTTCGGGGGGGGGCCAAATACGCAGTATTTT.

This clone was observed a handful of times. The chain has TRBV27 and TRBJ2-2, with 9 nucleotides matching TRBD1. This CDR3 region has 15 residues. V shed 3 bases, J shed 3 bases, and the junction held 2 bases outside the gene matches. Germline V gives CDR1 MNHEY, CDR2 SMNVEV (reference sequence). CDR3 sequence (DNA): TGTGCCAGCAGTTTGGGGACAGGGTACACCGGGGAGCTGTTTTTT. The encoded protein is CASSLGTGYTGELFF.

The CDR3 protein is CASSPSGGRETQYF. The CDR3, as DNA: TGTGCCAGCAGCCCGTCAGGGGGCAGGGAGACCCAGTACTTC. The gene calls are TRBV7-3 and TRBJ2-5; TRBD1 aligns across 8 bases. The CDR3 runs 14 residues. CDR1 and CDR2 from the germline V gene are SGHTA and FQGTGA. The ends lost 5 bases at V and 5 bases at J; junction bases unmatched: 7.

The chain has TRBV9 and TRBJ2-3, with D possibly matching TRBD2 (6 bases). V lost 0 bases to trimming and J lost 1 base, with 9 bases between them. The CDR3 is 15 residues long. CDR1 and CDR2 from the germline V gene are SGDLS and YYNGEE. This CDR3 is CASSVGGGGTDTQYF. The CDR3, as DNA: TGTGCCAGCAGCGTAGGTGGAGGGGGCACAGATACGCAGTATTTT.

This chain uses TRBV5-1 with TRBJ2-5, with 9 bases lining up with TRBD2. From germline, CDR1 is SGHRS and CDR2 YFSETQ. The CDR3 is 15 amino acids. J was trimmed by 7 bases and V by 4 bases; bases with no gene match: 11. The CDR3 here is CASSTSQRGEGTQYF. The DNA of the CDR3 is TGCGCCAGCAGCACGAGCCAGCGGGGGGAGGGGACCCAGTACTTC.

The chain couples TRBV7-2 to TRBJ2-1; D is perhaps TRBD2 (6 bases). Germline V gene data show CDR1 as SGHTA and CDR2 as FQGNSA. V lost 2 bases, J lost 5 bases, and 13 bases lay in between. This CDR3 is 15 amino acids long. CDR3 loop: CASSLSASADNEQFF. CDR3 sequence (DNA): TGTGCCAGCAGCTTATCGGCTAGCGCCGACAATGAGCAGTTCTTC.